This entry concerns a single T cell receptor (beta chain). Its antigen specificity is not known. There are no base qualities to consult, and no much larger clone falls within one base. The sample belongs to a study of long-term antiretroviral therapy in people with HIV (dated by TCRdb to 2021 to 2024). The study in broad terms: The earliest samples were collected roughly a decade before the 2015 WHO recommendation for immediate ART, at a time when ART was usually postponed until CD4 counts fell. Whether ART initiation and durable HIV suppression were associated with changes in peripheral blood TRB repertoire composition and diversity was tested in a retrospective serial study. A total of roughly 200 cryopreserved PBMC samples were contributed to the cohort by 30 adults with confirmed HIV infection, with samples collected serially over a mean of around 6 years (range 1-12). About 35% of the 30 participants with HIV were female. No cross-contamination during QIAcube processing turned up in test extractions that ran a monoclonal T-cell line alongside 33 polyclonal samples.

To be included, a participant needed at least one PBMC sample from before ART initiation plus at least two post-ART samples. Every participant with HIV received treatment in the United States of America. Cryopreserved samples of roughly 0.85-11 million PBMC were thawed and washed before DNA extraction. At the time of the earliest PBMC sample, participants with HIV were aged between roughly 23 and 60 years. PBMC samples were contributed by each participant from 1-4 timepoints before ART initiation and 2-8 timepoints after ART initiation, with a median of 7 samples. Serial HIV viral load, CD4+ T-cell count, ART history and demographic data were obtained for every participant. Genomic DNA was extracted from unsorted PBMC with a Qiagen kit on a QIAcube, with processing performed in batches of 12 samples. The immunoSEQ hsTCRB v3.0 assay was used at survey level resolution to sequence the TRB variable region. TRB sequencing targeted a depth of about 40,000-55,000 T-cell genomes per sample. Pooled TRB libraries were sequenced on an Illumina MiSeq with a v3 150-cycle kit. The paper's processing steps were these. Analysis of repertoires was carried out in R inside a reproducible Nextflow workflow spanning QC, data transformation and analysis. LymphoSeq2, an R package for exploring AIRR-Seq data, was used to implement the custom analyses. A handful of samples that yielded fewer than 5000 total TRB sequences were excluded, so that fewer than 250 HIV repertoires were analyzed. Among the approximately 190 retained HIV repertoires, under 65 were collected before ART initiation and 120 to 140 after ART initiation. Each repertoire was downsampled to 5000 TRB nucleotide sequences, and summary statistics were averaged across 100 downsampling iterations. The analysis kept only TRB sequences whose CDR3 regions were at least seven amino acids long. Two measures captured diversity: a Shannon entropy-derived clonality score and the Gini coefficient. Repertoire networks linked the top 5000 CDR3 amino acid sequences whenever two sequences differed by an edit distance of one. GLIPH2 predicted antigen specificity groups and MHC restriction for TRB CDR3 amino acid sequences. To flag known CMV, EBV, HIV or tissue antigen associations, CDR3 amino acid sequences were matched against VDJdb and McPAS-TCR. Pre-ART, post-ART and control groups were compared with Wilcoxon signed-rank tests and Holm-Bonferroni correction. TCRdb stores this immuneACCESS table with in-frame sequences only. Part of the clones is absent; in the studies checked, under half of the shortfall reflects unresolved V genes, and no reason is known for the rest. V, J and clone size are those of that table, while D and trimming were read from the DNA. This sample holds some 15,000 clones; roughly 80% were observed only once. The top ten constitute more than 7% of the sample.

From its cysteine to its phenylalanine, the CDR3 spans 15 amino acids. This entry keeps only the CDR3 DNA: 45 bases, framed from base 1. From V the trimming removes 5 bases and from J it removes 1 base, while the gene matches leave 5 bases of the junction unaccounted for. As encoded in the germline V gene (reference sequence), CDR1 is SSHAT while CDR2 is FNYEAQ. The paper as a whole reports these results and caveats: Expanded TRB clones identified before ART initiation dominated the repertoire at all time points, although this dominance fluctuated and declined in many PLHIV after ART. Because pre-ART samples had limited cell numbers, profiling was done on unsorted PBMC rather than on sorted CD4+ and CD8+ T cells. HIV repertoires had narrower CDR3 length ranges than controls, and the network structure suggested an antigen-experienced repertoire that shifted only slightly toward naive after ART. Limited PBMC availability meant only the TCR beta chain was sequenced, without alpha chain pairing. The samples were dated from about 2003 to 2018, and the ART regimens that were used may be less effective than current ART regimens. A significant increase in TRB diversity was found to be associated with ART initiation, although TRB diversity was observed to remain significantly below that of transplant donor controls even after long-term ART. Inferences about post-ART repertoire changes are limited because no data were available on ART adherence, viral resistance or therapy changes.

The sequence derives from a man aged 18 to 35 with HIV. Sequences were derived from unsorted PBMCs, sampled 0.1 years after starting antiretroviral therapy. In this chain, TRBV7-7 is recombined with TRBJ2-3; TRBD2 agrees with 8 junctional bases. The DNA sequence is given as TGTGCCAGCAGCCAAACTAGCGGCCGCACAGATACGCAGTATTTT. The resulting protein is CASSQTSGRTDTQYF.